The rows below give T cell receptor beta chains drawn from one sample of a study of blood T cell repertoires in COVID-19. The repertoire was sequenced with immunoSEQ multiplex PCR; TCRdb's copy has only in-frame clones and lacks some. The sample lists approximately 300,000 clones, 85% to 90% seen once, with over 9.5% in the top ten. Sequenced material: PBMCs or T cells enriched from blood (not recorded which). Receptors originate from a woman aged 18-35 years who had recovered from COVID-19. Each CDR3 is given with its conserved first and last residue. Each record gives: clone size, V gene, J gene, D gene, CDR3 length, CDR3 protein, CDR3 DNA. D genes are given only for firm matches. Clone size is given for some rows only: seen once, a few or many times, or a class if the clone is expanded.

few	TRBV5-1	TRBJ2-7	NA	15	CASSSTGTKAYEQYF	TGCGCCAGCAGCTCTACCGGGACAAAGGCCTACGAGCAGTACTTC
NA	TRBV6-5	TRBJ1-5	NA	14	CASSPVEGIQPQHF	TGTGCCAGCAGCCCCGTAGAGGGAATTCAGCCCCAGCATTTT
few	TRBV10-3	TRBJ2-1	NA	16	CAISEDSGVTLNEQFF	TGTGCCATCAGTGAGGATTCGGGGGTAACCCTCAATGAGCAGTTCTTC
NA	TRBV3-1/TRBV3-2	TRBJ2-3	TRBD2	16	CASSQVRLADLHTQYF	TGTGCCAGCAGCCAAGTGCGCCTAGCGGACCTCCATACGCAGTATTTT
once	TRBV5-1	TRBJ1-4	NA	14	CASSLGPGDEKLFF	TGCGCCAGCAGCTTAGGTCCAGGGGATGAAAAACTGTTTTTT
NA	TRBV5-1	TRBJ2-2	TRBD1	15	CASSHGTGNTGELFF	TGCGCCAGCAGCCACGGGACAGGGAACACCGGGGAGCTGTTTTTT
NA	TRBV5-1	TRBJ2-5	NA	14	CASSLSPGEETQYF	TGCGCCAGCAGCTTGTCCCCGGGGGAAGAGACCCAGTACTTC
once	TRBV2	TRBJ2-5	NA	14	CASSETTGWGTQYF	TGTGCCAGCAGTGAAACTACAGGGTGGGGGACCCAGTACTTC
NA	TRBV2	TRBJ2-5	TRBD2	15	CASSGVAGGQETQYF	TGTGCCAGCAGTGGGGTAGCGGGGGGACAAGAGACCCAGTACTTC
NA	TRBV10-1	TRBJ1-4	TRBD1	13	CASRGTADEKLFF	TGCGCCAGCCGAGGGACAGCCGATGAAAAACTGTTTTTT
NA	TRBV5-6	TRBJ1-6	NA	13	CASSGGYYSPLHF	TGTGCCAGCAGCGGGGGGTATTATTCACCCCTCCACTTT
few	TRBV28	TRBJ1-2	NA	15	CASSTRQVPLYGYTF	TGTGCCAGCAGTACTCGACAGGTACCCCTCTATGGCTACACCTTC
NA	TRBV11-2	TRBJ2-7	NA	12	CASSLSVYEQYF	TGTGCCAGCAGCTTATCCGTTTACGAGCAGTACTTC
NA	TRBV6-6	TRBJ2-1	TRBD2	16	CASSYSTSGLYNEQFF	TGTGCCAGCAGTTACTCGACTAGCGGGCTCTACAATGAGCAGTTCTTC
NA	TRBV9	TRBJ2-1	TRBD2	15	CASSVASGDYNEQFF	TGTGCCAGCAGCGTAGCTAGCGGGGACTACAATGAGCAGTTCTTC
NA	TRBV27	TRBJ1-5	TRBD1	16	CASSSGTDPMYQPQHF	TGTGCCAGCAGTTCTGGGACAGACCCAATGTATCAGCCCCAGCATTTT
NA	TRBV30	TRBJ1-2	TRBD1	15	CAWSGGTGDGYGYTF	TGTGCCTGGAGTGGGGGGACAGGGGATGGGTATGGCTACACCTTC
NA	TRBV5-1	TRBJ2-3	TRBD2	18	CASSFGLAGAPATDTQYF	TGCGCCAGCAGCTTTGGACTAGCGGGAGCCCCAGCCACAGATACGCAGTATTTT
NA	TRBV19	TRBJ2-1	TRBD1	17	CASSIVWTGNSYNEQFF	TGTGCCAGTAGTATAGTCTGGACAGGGAACTCCTACAATGAGCAGTTCTTC
once	TRBV4-1	TRBJ2-1	TRBD2	16	CASSQTPGLARNEQFF	TGCGCCAGCAGCCAAACCCCGGGACTAGCCAGGAATGAGCAGTTCTTC
NA	TRBV10-1	TRBJ1-1	NA	15	CASSDLQGMNTEAFF	TGCGCCAGCAGTGACTTACAGGGAATGAACACTGAAGCTTTCTTT
NA	TRBV7-2	TRBJ1-5	NA	15	CASRSGDYSNQPQHF	TGTGCCAGCAGGTCAGGGGATTATAGCAATCAGCCCCAGCATTTT
NA	TRBV19	TRBJ2-7	TRBD2	20	CASSPRARPGLEGWGVWQYF	TGTGCCAGTAGTCCCCGAGCCAGACCGGGACTAGAAGGTTGGGGCGTGTGGCAGTACTTC
NA	TRBV7-2	TRBJ2-2	NA	15	CASSLNMGSTGELFF	TGTGCCAGCAGCTTAAACATGGGGAGCACCGGGGAGCTGTTTTTT
NA	TRBV24-1	TRBJ2-7	TRBD1	13	CATSETGIHEQYF	TGTGCCACCAGTGAGACAGGGATCCACGAGCAGTACTTC
NA	TRBV3-1/TRBV3-2	TRBJ2-4	NA	15	CASSQGYGGKNIQYF	TGTGCCAGCAGCCAAGGCTACGGTGGCAAAAACATTCAGTACTTC
NA	TRBV9	TRBJ1-2	NA	13	CASSVGLSDGYTF	TGTGCCAGCAGCGTAGGGTTGAGTGATGGCTACACCTTC
NA	TRBV28	TRBJ2-7	TRBD1	14	CASSPARQGYEQYF	TGTGCCAGCAGTCCCGCCCGACAGGGCTACGAGCAGTACTTC
once	TRBV28	TRBJ1-5	TRBD1	15	CASSVTGQGNQPQHF	TGTGCCAGCAGTGTGACAGGGCAGGGCAATCAGCCCCAGCATTTT
few	TRBV27	TRBJ2-7	NA	13	CASSLRDTYEQYF	TGTGCCAGCAGTTTACGGGACACCTACGAGCAGTACTTC
few	TRBV30	TRBJ1-6	NA	14	CAWSVGGQRTPLHF	TGTGCCTGGAGTGTGGGGGGGCAGCGGACGCCCCTCCACTTT
NA	TRBV28	TRBJ2-1	TRBD1	14	CASSLWGQGDEQFF	TGTGCCAGCAGTTTATGGGGACAGGGGGATGAGCAGTTCTTC
NA	TRBV27	TRBJ1-1	NA	13	CASSLFMNTEAFF	TGTGCCAGCAGTTTATTCATGAACACTGAAGCTTTCTTT
NA	TRBV7-9	TRBJ1-2	TRBD1	15	CASSLGTGAAYGYTF	TGTGCCAGCAGCTTAGGGACAGGGGCGGCGTATGGCTACACCTTC
once	TRBV25-1	TRBJ2-2	TRBD2	18	CASSDSLAGDANTGELFF	TGTGCCAGCAGTGATTCCCTCGCGGGGGACGCGAACACCGGGGAGCTGTTTTTT
NA	TRBV11-1	TRBJ2-5	NA	13	CASSRTDQETQYF	TGTGCCAGCAGCAGGACAGACCAAGAGACCCAGTACTTC
NA	TRBV28	TRBJ2-2	TRBD1	14	CASSLRGRAGELFF	TGTGCCAGCAGCCTCAGGGGGCGGGCCGGGGAGCTGTTTTTT
NA	TRBV11-2	TRBJ1-2	NA	12	CASSSGNIGYTF	TGTGCCAGCAGCTCCGGGAATATTGGCTACACCTTC
once	TRBV15	TRBJ2-3	TRBD2	15	CATSRDRGLGGWQYF	TGTGCCACCAGCAGAGATAGGGGACTAGGTGGTTGGCAGTATTTT
NA	TRBV30	TRBJ1-1	TRBD1	14	CAWSVRTGPTEAFF	TGTGCCTGGAGTGTAAGGACAGGGCCCACTGAAGCTTTCTTT
NA	TRBV5-1	TRBJ2-1	TRBD2	17	CASSLGASGSGNNEQFF	TGCGCCAGCAGCTTGGGGGCTAGCGGGAGTGGAAACAATGAGCAGTTCTTC
NA	TRBV4-1	TRBJ1-3	TRBD1	18	CASSSGTGAILRGNTIYF	TGCGCCAGCAGCTCCGGGACAGGGGCAATTTTGAGGGGAAACACCATATATTTT
NA	TRBV5-1	TRBJ2-5	NA	16	CASSLDTATLRETQYF	TGCGCCAGCAGCTTGGATACAGCCACCCTCAGGGAGACCCAGTACTTC
NA	TRBV4-1	TRBJ2-1	TRBD2	19	CASSPLGGSGRSAGNEQFF	TGCGCCAGCAGCCCCCTCGGGGGCAGCGGGAGAAGCGCGGGCAATGAGCAGTTCTTC
NA	TRBV6-5	TRBJ1-2	TRBD1	13	CASTKDRNYGYTF	TGTGCCAGCACCAAGGACAGGAACTATGGCTACACCTTC
NA	TRBV7-9	TRBJ1-1	NA	12	CASSLGAAEAFF	TGTGCCAGCAGCTTAGGGGCAGCAGAAGCTTTCTTT
NA	TRBV30	TRBJ2-1	TRBD2	14	CAWTSSGGWGEQFF	TGTGCCTGGACCAGTAGCGGGGGCTGGGGTGAGCAGTTCTTC
NA	TRBV4-1	TRBJ1-1	NA	17	CASSPNQPAGVNTEAFF	TGCGCCAGCAGCCCCAACCAGCCTGCAGGGGTAAACACTGAAGCTTTCTTT
NA	TRBV9	TRBJ2-3	NA	14	CASSPGGGADTQYF	TGTGCCAGCTCCCCTGGAGGGGGGGCAGATACGCAGTATTTT
NA	TRBV4-1	TRBJ1-2	NA	16	CASSQGQSGEYYGYTF	TGCGCCAGCAGCCAAGGACAGTCAGGGGAGTACTATGGCTACACCTTC
few	TRBV30	TRBJ1-3	NA	17	CAWSILWGGSSGNTIYF	TGTGCCTGGAGTATCCTGTGGGGGGGAAGCTCTGGAAACACCATATATTTT
NA	TRBV10-3	TRBJ1-5	NA	15	CAISEIYGEDQPQHF	TGTGCCATCAGTGAGATTTACGGGGAGGATCAGCCCCAGCATTTT
NA	TRBV4-1	TRBJ1-2	NA	17	CASSFPGAGQLRYGYTF	TGCGCCAGCAGCTTTCCGGGTGCCGGACAGCTGAGATATGGCTACACCTTC
NA	TRBV5-4	TRBJ2-7	TRBD2	16	CASSLGVSGSSYEQYF	TGTGCCAGCAGCTTGGGGGTTAGCGGGAGCTCCTACGAGCAGTACTTC
NA	TRBV19	TRBJ1-1	NA	16	CASSDAGSLMNTEAFF	TGTGCCAGTAGTGACGCGGGCAGCCTCATGAACACTGAAGCTTTCTTT
NA	TRBV24-1	TRBJ1-1	TRBD1	17	CATSAGPGQGARTEAFF	TGTGCCACCAGTGCTGGTCCGGGACAGGGGGCCCGGACTGAAGCTTTCTTT
NA	TRBV2	TRBJ1-2	NA	15	CASSVASWEDYGYTF	TGTGCCAGCAGTGTGGCCTCGTGGGAGGACTATGGCTACACCTTC
NA	TRBV30	TRBJ1-1	NA	13	CAWSLRGNTEAFF	TGTGCCTGGAGCCTCAGGGGGAACACTGAAGCTTTCTTT
few	TRBV12-2	TRBJ2-2	NA	22	CASRLLPPQRRGQLVFTGELFF	TGTGCAAGTCGCTTACTACCACCCCAGAGGAGGGGGCAGCTTGTATTCACCGGGGAGCTGTTTTTT
NA	TRBV11-2	TRBJ1-2	NA	14	CASSLVGRGRGYTF	TGTGCCAGCAGCTTAGTAGGCAGGGGCCGTGGCTACACCTTC